The sample holds a few counts of the clone carrying this T cell receptor (beta chain). The data derive from a study of T cells in Graves' hyperthyroidism and ophthalmopathy. CDR1 and CDR2 from the germline V gene are WSHSY and SAAADI. This CDR3 comprises 15 residues. The V end lost 7 bases, the J end lost 5 bases, and 17 bases lay between the germline ends. Using RNA transcripts as the source, TCR beta CDR3 regions were amplified. Initially, a first-round RT-PCR of the TCR CDR3 employed the HTBI primer set. In TCRdb, the multiplex PCR reads were re-called with MiXCR into one record per CDR3 protein. The repertoire holds fewer than 500,000 distinct CDR3 sequences, with roughly 13% as singletons.

This sequence joins TRBV10-2 and TRBJ2-2; D possibly corresponds to TRBD2 (7 bases). This sequence was found in a man aged 25 to 40 with Graves' hyperthyroidism that later progressed to Graves' ophthalmopathy. Specimen: blood. The CDR3 coding sequence is TGCGCCAGCATTGCTGGCGGGGGCGGTACCGGGGAGCTGTTTTTT. As protein: CASIAGGGGTGELFF.